This TCR beta chain appears in the sequencing data of a study of OX40 agonist ivuxolimab in advanced cancers. Regarding the study as a whole: Clones of CD4+ and CD8+ blood T cells grew by week 6 at doses of 0.1 to 3.0 mg/kg.

A note on this clone: Its matching antigen is unknown.

Sequencing was performed with immunoSEQ multiplex PCR; in TCRdb, only in-frame clones are kept and a portion is missing. This sample has roughly 98,000 clones; about four fifths occur once, and the top ten carry over 1.1%. Germline assignment: CDR1 SGDLS and CDR2 YYNGEE. The CDR3 contains 15 residues. The junction had 7 bases not matched to a gene; V was cut back by 4 bases and J by 1 base. The J gene is TRBJ2-5, the V gene TRBV9, with 7 bases matching TRBD1. This sequence originates from an adult with an advanced solid tumor such as melanoma, head and neck, liver or kidney cancer. Sequencing was performed on CD4+ or CD8+ T cells sorted from blood, taken in a trial of the OX40 agonist ivuxolimab. The CDR3 region is CASSRLGQLQETQYF. In DNA form, the CDR3 reads TGTGCCAGCAGCCGCCTGGGACAGCTCCAAGAGACCCAGTACTTC.